This TCR beta chain emerged from a study of blood T cell repertoires in COVID-19 (dated by TCRdb to 2020 to 2021). Study-wide context: Samples covering the acute and convalescent phases of COVID-19 were provided by collaborators in the United States, Italy and Spain. The dataset comprised deeply sampled blood TCRbeta repertoires from subjects exposed to, actively infected with, or recovered from COVID-19. A freely available public database, intended as a resource for researchers studying the immune response to SARS-CoV-2, is where the repertoires were released. Where HLA class I and class II types were available, the types were taken from metadata supplied by the sample provider, not from assay-based typing. The samples were drawn from the first 160 participants of the ongoing ImmuneRACE study and from 1,254 subjects provided by 6 global collaborators. Nearly every sample came with metadata listing a de-identified subject ID, COVID-19 status, age in years and sex. The material from the prospective study consisted of cDNA or gDNA derived from T cells, B-cell-depleted T cells, or PBMCs.

One collaborating source in Seattle enrolled patients during active infection and followed them longitudinally through the course of disease. Collaborating institutions collected whole blood in K2EDTA tubes following their own protocols. For TCRbeta analysis, collaborators shipped samples as frozen whole blood, isolated PBMCs, or DNA extracted from either of those sample types. With regard to this clone: The specificity of this receptor is unknown. Per-base qualities were not stored, and no clone one base away is much larger.

The immunoSEQ Assay, a bias-controlled multiplex PCR, was used to amplify TCRbeta CDR3 regions from genomic DNA. As for the authors' bioinformatics: The number of nucleated cells in each sample was estimated by amplification of reference gene primers within the assay. To quantify the absolute abundance of each unique TCRbeta CDR3 rearrangement, sequence reads were collapsed and filtered. For each sample, productive Simpson clonality was calculated as the square root of Simpson's diversity index over productive rearrangements. TCRdb took this table from immuneACCESS and kept in-frame rearrangements with V and J called. Such tables lack part of the clones; where checked against another copy, unresolved V genes explain under half of the gap, and the rest is unexplained. V and J calls plus clone size are reproduced from that table; the DNA served to infer D and trimming. The sample includes some 150,000 clones, with around 83% observed a single time. Around 10% of the sample is in the top ten clones.

Points the paper makes about the study in general: Clinical and demographic metadata were provided uncurated, with the amount varying by source and participant.

Per the germline V gene, MNHEY is the CDR1 and SVGAGI is the CDR2. Including the terminal cysteine and phenylalanine, the CDR3 comprises 14 residues. Of all the DNA, just the CDR3 is kept, 42 bases in frame from base 1. V sheds 8 bases and J sheds 1 base, leaving 12 bases between their ends. Specimen: peripheral blood. The chain is made from TRBV6-5 and TRBJ1-3; a confident D gene designation cannot be given. The clonotype comes from a woman aged 55-69 years with COVID-19, enrolled during active disease. DNA sequence: TGTGCCAGCGGCAAAACCTCATCTGGAAACACCATATATTTT. This codes for CASGKTSSGNTIYF.